This entry lists 5 T cell receptor beta chains sequenced from one sample in a study of TIL therapy for anti-PD-1-resistant metastatic lung cancer. This was the immunoSEQ v3 assay. Only in-frame clones appear in the TCRdb table, and some are missing; sequencing was by immunoSEQ multiplex PCR. The table has around 20,000 clones, 60% to 85% seen once. The time point was: pre-treatment sample, taken before nivolumab and TIL therapy. The sequenced sample was blood, obtained at baseline. These TCRs come from a person between 25 and 80 years old with non-small cell lung cancer.

Details on this clone: This sample includes further DNA sequences coding for the same CDR3. The chain links TRBV27 to TRBJ1-2; maybe TRBD1 (6 bases). V lost 1 base to trimming and J lost 0 bases, with 12 bases between them. The CDR3 runs 16 residues. Germline CDR1 reads MNHEY; CDR2 reads SMNVEV (reference sequence). This chain's CDR3 is CASSLFGRGTNYGYTF. For the CDR3, the DNA is TGTGCCAGCAGTTTATTCGGCAGGGGCACTAACTATGGCTACACCTTC.

The chain joins TRBV10-3 to TRBJ2-5; 7 nucleotides match TRBD1. This CDR3 comprises 13 residues. The V segment lost 4 bases and the J segment 3 bases; nucleotides outside the gene matches: 2. Germline-derived CDR1 and CDR2 are ENHRY and SYGVKD. The CDR3 DNA follows: TGTGCCATCAGTGCGACAGGGAAAGAGACCCAGTACTTC. Translating gives CAISATGKETQYF.

The chain couples TRBV30 to TRBJ1-3; D is ambiguous. There are 13 residues in the CDR3. V shed 1 base and J shed 0 bases, with 4 bases lying between them. Per germline, CDR1 GTSNPN and CDR2 SVGIG (reference sequence). Written as DNA, the CDR3 is TGTGCCTGGAGTGGCGACTCTGGAAACACCATATATTTT. It encodes CAWSGDSGNTIYF.

This clone was counted only a few times. The chain is built from TRBV2 and TRBJ2-7; either TRBD1 or TRBD2 may supply D (5 bases each). V lost 3 bases and J 7 bases, leaving 13 bases between the germline ends. Germline V lookup: CDR1 SNHLY, CDR2 FYNNEI. The CDR3 length is 13 residues. CDR3 DNA: TGTGCCAGCAGTGATTTCGGGACGGGGGAGCAGTACTTC. Protein product: CASSDFGTGEQYF.

V gene TRBV6-1 combines with J gene TRBJ2-2, with 8 nucleotides matching TRBD1. The V gene's germline CDR1 is MNHNS and CDR2 SASEGT. With 2 bases clipped from V and 4 bases from J, the junction kept 6 bases outside the gene matches. This CDR3 comprises 16 residues. For the CDR3, the DNA is TGTGCCAGCAGTGAATTGATCACAGGGGGCACCGGGGAGCTGTTTTTT. Its translation is CASSELITGGTGELFF.